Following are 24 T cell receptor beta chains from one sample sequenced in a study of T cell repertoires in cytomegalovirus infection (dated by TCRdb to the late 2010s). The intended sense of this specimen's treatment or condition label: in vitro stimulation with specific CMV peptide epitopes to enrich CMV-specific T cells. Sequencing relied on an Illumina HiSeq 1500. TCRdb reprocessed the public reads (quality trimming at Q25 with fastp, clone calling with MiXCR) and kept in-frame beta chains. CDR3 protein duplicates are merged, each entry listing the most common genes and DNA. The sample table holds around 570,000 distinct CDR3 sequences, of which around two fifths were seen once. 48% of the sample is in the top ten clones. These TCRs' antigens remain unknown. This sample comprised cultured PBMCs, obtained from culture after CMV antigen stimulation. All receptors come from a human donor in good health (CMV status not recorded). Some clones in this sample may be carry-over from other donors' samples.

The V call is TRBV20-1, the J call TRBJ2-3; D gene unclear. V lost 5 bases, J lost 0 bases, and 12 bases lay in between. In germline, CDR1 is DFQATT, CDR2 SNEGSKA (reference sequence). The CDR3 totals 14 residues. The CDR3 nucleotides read TGCAGTGCTGCCCCCTCGCGTAGCACAGATACGCAGTATTTT. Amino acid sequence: CSAAPSRSTDTQYF.

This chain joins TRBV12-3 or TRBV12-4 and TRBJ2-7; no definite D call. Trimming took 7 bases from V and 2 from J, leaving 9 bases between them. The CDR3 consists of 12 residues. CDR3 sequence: CASTKETYEQYF. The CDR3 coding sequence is TGTGCCAGCACGAAGGAGACCTACGAGCAGTACTTC.

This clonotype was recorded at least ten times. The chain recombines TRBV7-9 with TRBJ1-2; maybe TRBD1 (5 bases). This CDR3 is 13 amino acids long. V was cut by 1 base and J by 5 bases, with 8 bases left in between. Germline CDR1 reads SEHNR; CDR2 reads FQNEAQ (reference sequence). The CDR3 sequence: CASSLGAGYGYTF. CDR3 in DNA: TGTGCCAGCAGCTTAGGGGCAGGGTATGGCTACACCTTC.

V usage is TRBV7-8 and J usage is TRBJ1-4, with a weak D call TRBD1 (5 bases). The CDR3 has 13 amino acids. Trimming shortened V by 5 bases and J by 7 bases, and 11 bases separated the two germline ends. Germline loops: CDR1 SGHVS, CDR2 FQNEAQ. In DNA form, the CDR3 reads TGTGCCAGCAGCCCCTCGGGGGGTGAAAAACTGTTTTTT. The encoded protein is CASSPSGGEKLFF. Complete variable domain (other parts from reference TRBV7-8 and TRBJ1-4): GAGVSQSPRYKVAKRGQDVALRCDPISGHVSLFWYQQALGQGPEFLTYFQNEAQLDKSGLPSDRFFAERPEGSVSTLKIQRTQQEDSAVYLCASSPSGGEKLFFGSGTQLSVL.

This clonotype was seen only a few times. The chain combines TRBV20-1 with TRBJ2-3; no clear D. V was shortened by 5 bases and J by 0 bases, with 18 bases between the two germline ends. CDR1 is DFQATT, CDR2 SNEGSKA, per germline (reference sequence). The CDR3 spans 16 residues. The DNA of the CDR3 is TGCAGTGCTTCAACTACGGCGGTTGGTAGCACAGATACGCAGTATTTT. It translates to CSASTTAVGSTDTQYF.

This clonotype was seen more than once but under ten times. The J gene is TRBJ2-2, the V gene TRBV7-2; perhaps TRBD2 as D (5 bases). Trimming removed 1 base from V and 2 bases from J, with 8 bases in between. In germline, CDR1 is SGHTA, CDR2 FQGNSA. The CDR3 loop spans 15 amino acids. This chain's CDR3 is CASSLVRGNTGELFF. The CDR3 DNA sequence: TGTGCCAGCAGCTTAGTCCGGGGAAACACCGGGGAGCTGTTTTTT.

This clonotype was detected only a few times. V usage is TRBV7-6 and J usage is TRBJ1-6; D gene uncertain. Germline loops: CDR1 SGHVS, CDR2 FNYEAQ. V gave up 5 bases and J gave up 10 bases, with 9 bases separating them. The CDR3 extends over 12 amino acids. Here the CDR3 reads CASSPMGSPLHF. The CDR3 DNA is TGTGCCAGCAGCCCGATGGGGTCACCCCTCCACTTT. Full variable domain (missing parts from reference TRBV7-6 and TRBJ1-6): GAGVSQSPRYKVTKRGQDVALRCDPISGHVSLYWYRQALGQGPEFLTYFNYEAQQDKSGLPNDRFSAERPEGSISTLTIQRTEQRDSAMYRCASSPMGSPLHFGNGTRLTVT.

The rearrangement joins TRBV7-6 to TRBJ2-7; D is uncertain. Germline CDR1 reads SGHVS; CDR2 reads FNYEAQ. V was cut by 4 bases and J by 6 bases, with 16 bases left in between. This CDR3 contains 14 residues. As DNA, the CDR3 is TGTGCCAGCAGCTCTGGTTTAGCCTTCACCGAGCAGTACTTC. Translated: CASSSGLAFTEQYF.

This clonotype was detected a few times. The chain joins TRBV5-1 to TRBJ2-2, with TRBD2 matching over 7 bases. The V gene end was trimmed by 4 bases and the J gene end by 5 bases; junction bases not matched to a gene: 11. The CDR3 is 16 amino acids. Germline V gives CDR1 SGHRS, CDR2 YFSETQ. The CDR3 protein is CASSPGLADRTGELFF. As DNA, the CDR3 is TGCGCCAGCAGCCCTGGTCTAGCGGATAGAACCGGGGAGCTGTTTTTT.

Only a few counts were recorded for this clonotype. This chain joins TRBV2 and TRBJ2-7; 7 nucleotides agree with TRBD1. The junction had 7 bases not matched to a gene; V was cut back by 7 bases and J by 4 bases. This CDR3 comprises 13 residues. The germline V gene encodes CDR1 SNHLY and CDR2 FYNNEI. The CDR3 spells CASKGARGYEQYF. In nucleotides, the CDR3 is TGTGCCAGCAAGGGGGCGCGAGGGTACGAGCAGTACTTC.

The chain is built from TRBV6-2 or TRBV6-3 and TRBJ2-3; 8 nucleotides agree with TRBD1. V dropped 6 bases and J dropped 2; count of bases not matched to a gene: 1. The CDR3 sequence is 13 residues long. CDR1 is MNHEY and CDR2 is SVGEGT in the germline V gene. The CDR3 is CASRTGATDTQYF. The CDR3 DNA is TGTGCCAGCAGGACAGGGGCCACAGATACGCAGTATTTT.

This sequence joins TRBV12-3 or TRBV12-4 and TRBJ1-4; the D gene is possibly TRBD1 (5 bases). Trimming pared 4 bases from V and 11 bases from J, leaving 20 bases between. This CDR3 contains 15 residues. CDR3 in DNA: TGTGCCAGCAGTTCGTACATTGTAGGGGAAAGTAAACTGTTTTTT. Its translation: CASSSYIVGESKLFF.

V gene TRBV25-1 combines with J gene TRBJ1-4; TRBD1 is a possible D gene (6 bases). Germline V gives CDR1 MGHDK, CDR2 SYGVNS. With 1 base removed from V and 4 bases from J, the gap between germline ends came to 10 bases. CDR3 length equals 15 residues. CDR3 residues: CASSEFAGDNEKLFF. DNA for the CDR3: TGTGCCAGCAGTGAATTCGCAGGGGATAATGAAAAACTGTTTTTT.

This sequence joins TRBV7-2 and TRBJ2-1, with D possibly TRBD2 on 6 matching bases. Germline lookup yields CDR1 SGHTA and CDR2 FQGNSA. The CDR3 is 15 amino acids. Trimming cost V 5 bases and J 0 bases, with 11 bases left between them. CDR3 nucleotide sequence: TGTGCCAGCAGCGTAATCGGGAGCTCCTACAATGAGCAGTTCTTC. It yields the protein CASSVIGSSYNEQFF.

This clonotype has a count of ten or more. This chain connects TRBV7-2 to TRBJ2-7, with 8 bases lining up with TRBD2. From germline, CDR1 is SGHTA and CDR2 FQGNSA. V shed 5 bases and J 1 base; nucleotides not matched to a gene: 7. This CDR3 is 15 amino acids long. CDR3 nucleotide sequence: TGTGCCAGCAGCGAACAAGCGGGGGCATCCTACGAGCAGTACTTC. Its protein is CASSEQAGASYEQYF.

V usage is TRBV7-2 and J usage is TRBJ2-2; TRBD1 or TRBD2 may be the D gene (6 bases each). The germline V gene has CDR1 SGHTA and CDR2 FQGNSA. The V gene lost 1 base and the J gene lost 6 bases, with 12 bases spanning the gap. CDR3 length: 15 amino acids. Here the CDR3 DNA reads TGTGCCAGCAGCTTAGACAGGGCGGGGTCCGGGGAGCTGTTTTTT. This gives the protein CASSLDRAGSGELFF. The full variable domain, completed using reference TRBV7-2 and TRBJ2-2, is GAGVSQSPSNKVTEKGKDVELRCDPISGHTALYWYRQSLGQGLEFLIYFQGNSAPDKSGLPSDRFSAERTGGSVSTLTIQRTQQEDSAVYLCASSLDRAGSGELFFGEGSRLTVL.

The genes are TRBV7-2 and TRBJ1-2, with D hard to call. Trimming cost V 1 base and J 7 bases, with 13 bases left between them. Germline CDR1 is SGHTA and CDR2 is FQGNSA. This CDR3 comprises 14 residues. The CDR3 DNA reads TGTGCCAGCAGCTTAGAGGCGGGCGGCTTTGGCTACACCTTC. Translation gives CASSLEAGGFGYTF.

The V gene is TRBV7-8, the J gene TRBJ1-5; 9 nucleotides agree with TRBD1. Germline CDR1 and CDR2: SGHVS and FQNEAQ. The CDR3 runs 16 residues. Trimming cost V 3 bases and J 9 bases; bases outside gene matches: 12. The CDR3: CASSLGRDRVILPQHF. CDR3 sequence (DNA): TGTGCCAGCAGCTTGGGTAGGGACAGGGTAATCCTGCCCCAGCATTTT.

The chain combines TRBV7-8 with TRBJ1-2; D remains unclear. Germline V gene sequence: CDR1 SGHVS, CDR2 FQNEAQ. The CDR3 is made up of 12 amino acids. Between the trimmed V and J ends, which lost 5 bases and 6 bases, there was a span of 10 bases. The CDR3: CASSPVGDGYTF. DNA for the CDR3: TGTGCCAGCAGCCCCGTGGGCGATGGCTACACCTTC.

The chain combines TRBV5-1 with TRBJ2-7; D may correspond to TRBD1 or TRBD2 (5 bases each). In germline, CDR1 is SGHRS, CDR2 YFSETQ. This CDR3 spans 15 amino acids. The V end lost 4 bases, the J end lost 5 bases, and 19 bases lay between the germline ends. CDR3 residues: CASSPTGTGSHEQYF. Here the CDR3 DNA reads TGCGCCAGCAGCCCAACCGGGACGGGGAGCCACGAGCAGTACTTC.

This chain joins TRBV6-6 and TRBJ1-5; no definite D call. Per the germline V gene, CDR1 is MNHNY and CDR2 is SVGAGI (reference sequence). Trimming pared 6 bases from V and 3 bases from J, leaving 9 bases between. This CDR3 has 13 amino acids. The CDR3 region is CASSTHNNQPQHF. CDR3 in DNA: TGTGCCAGCAGCACGCACAACAATCAGCCCCAGCATTTT.

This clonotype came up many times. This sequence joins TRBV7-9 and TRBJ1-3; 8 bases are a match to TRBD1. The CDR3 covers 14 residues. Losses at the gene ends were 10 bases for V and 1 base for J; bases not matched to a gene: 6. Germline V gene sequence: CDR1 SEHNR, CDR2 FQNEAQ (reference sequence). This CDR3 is CATRTGSSGNTIYF. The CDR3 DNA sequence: TGTGCCACCAGGACAGGGAGTTCTGGAAACACCATATATTTT.

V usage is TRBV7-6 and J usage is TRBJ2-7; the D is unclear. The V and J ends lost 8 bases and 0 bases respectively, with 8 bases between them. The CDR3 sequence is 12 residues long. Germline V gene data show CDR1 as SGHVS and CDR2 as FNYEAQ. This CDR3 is CASEGGSYEQYF. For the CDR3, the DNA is TGTGCCAGCGAAGGTGGCTCCTACGAGCAGTACTTC.

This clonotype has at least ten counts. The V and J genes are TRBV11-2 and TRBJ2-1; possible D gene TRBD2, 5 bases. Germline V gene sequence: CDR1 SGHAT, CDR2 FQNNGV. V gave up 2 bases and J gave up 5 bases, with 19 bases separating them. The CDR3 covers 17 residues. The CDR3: CASSLTLRSRGNNEQFF. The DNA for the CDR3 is TGTGCCAGCAGCTTAACTTTGCGGTCTAGAGGGAACAATGAGCAGTTCTTC.